This TCR beta chain is from a study of blood T cell repertoires in COVID-19. The wider study: T cells, B-cell-depleted T cells, or PBMCs provided the cDNA or gDNA that served as material.

In the original workflow: Amplification of reference gene primers was used by the study to estimate nucleated cell counts. Assay used: immunoSEQ multiplex PCR; TCRdb lists only in-frame clones, some missing. That table gives V, J and clone size, and the DNA gave D and trimming. The sample shows about 440,000 clones, about 85% of them seen only once. Participants came from some 23 US areas, aged roughly 18 to 90 years. The sequencing input was PBMCs or T cells enriched from blood (not recorded which). This receptor was obtained from a young woman with acute COVID-19.

This CDR3 reads CASSQDLGRETTEAFF. The CDR3 coding sequence is TGTGCCAGCAGCCAAGATTTGGGTAGGGAGACCACTGAAGCTTTCTTT. The chain employs TRBV3-1 (or the pseudogene TRBV3-2) and TRBJ1-1; no clear D. This CDR3 is 16 amino acids long. V lost 0 bases and J lost 4, with 15 bases in between. Germline CDR1 LGHDT, CDR2 YNNKEL (reference sequence).